The present entry profiles one TCR beta chain with its context. Its cognate antigen is unknown. The CDR3 covers 14 residues. Germline-derived CDR1 and CDR2 are DFQATT and SNEGSKA (reference sequence). V lost 6 bases, J lost 2 bases, and 9 bases stayed unmatched. These data are taken from a study of spatial heterogeneity in lung cancer. Study in general: In the raw reads, each unique TCR and UMI combination was present more than ten times on average.

TCRdb analysed the 5' RACE reads with MiXCR anew, one entry per CDR3 protein. The table lists about 92,000 distinct CDR3 sequences, 9.5% to 15% of them singletons. General study results and limits: Compared with follow-up, resection was when ubiquitous expanded tumor TCRs appeared in blood more.

Time point defined: sample taken at primary tumor resection. Researchers sequenced whole RNA taken from tumor, nontumor lung or frozen PBMC without sorting. The donor group consisted of roughly 70 patients who had untreated, early-stage non-small cell lung cancer. The rearrangement links TRBV20-1 to TRBJ2-7; 8 nucleotides align to TRBD2. Sequences were derived from PBMCs, sampled at surgery. The clonotype comes from a male donor with early-stage non-small cell lung cancer. CDR3 DNA sequence: TGCAGTGCCCCGATTGGACTAGCTCCCTACGAGCAGTACTTC. Amino acids: CSAPIGLAPYEQYF.